This T cell receptor (delta chain) was sequenced for a study of Vδ1+ human thymocytes. Points from the study as a whole: Unexpected Vdelta2 sequences could cause misinterpretation of bulk repertoire data. In the thymus, TRG and TRD repertoires looked highly polyclonal with Gaussian CDR3 lengths.

After alphabeta T cell depletion, CD3+ Vdelta1+ Vdelta2- thymocytes were sorted. Sequences come from RNA converted to cDNA by reverse transcription. The CDR3 regions were amplified by multiplex PCR from V-gene primers to a constant-region primer. TCRdb repeated clone calling on the multiplex PCR reads with CATT. The sample lists 70,000 or so delta-chain clones, about 38% occurring once. As for this clone: Its specificity is unknown.

The germline CDR1 and CDR2 sequences are TSWWSYY and QGS. This CDR3 has 20 residues. Trimming took 3 bases from V and 2 from J; bases not matched to a gene: 21. The rearrangement uses TRDV1 and TRDJ1; 7 bases are a match to TRDD2. Sequencing was done on a sample of Vdelta1+ gamma-delta thymocytes from the thymus. Sample subset: FACS-sorted CD3+ TCRalphabeta- TCRVdelta1+ TCRVdelta2- thymocytes. This receptor was obtained from a boy under two years old who had congenital heart surgery. CDR3 sequence (DNA): TGTGCTCTTGGGGACCCCCTTCCTTTTGAAGTGTGGGAGCCTACCGATAAACTCATCTTT. Protein sequence: CALGDPLPFEVWEPTDKLIF.